Listed below are T cell receptor beta chains from one sample, sequenced in a study of identical twins. Via MiXCR, TCRdb re-called the 5' RACE reads, giving one row per CDR3 protein. Of about 200,000 distinct CDR3 sequences listed, 10% are singletons. The sequencing sample was made of memory T cells sorted from blood. The receptors here all came from a man in his fifties or sixties in good health. Each CDR3 is given with its conserved first and last residue. D genes are given only for firm matches. Some rows mark clone size as missing; the rest say once, few, many or name a class of expanded clone.

>TRBD1|-|TRBV10-3|TRBJ2-1
TGTGCCATCAGTGGAGGGACAGGCACCTACAATGAGCAGTTCTTC
CAISGGTGTYNEQFF
>TRBD2|many|TRBV29-1|TRBJ2-1
TGCAGCGTACCGACTAGCGGGACTGGGCAGTTCTTC
CSVPTSGTGQFF
>-|-|TRBV6-2/TRBV6-3|TRBJ2-7
TGTGCCAGCAACCGGCCGGTACCTCCCTACGAGCAGTACTTC
CASNRPVPPYEQYF
>-|few|TRBV9|TRBJ2-1
TGTGCCAGCAGCGTAGGGAGGGGCCCCTACAATGAGCAGTTCTTC
CASSVGRGPYNEQFF
>TRBD2|few|TRBV2|TRBJ2-5
TGTGCCAGCAGTCTAGCGGGGGGCCATTTTCTATCTCCTCTCTTC
CASSLAGGHFLSPLF
>-|many|TRBV7-8|TRBJ2-1
TGTGCCAGCAGCTTGAGGGGGAGCTCCTACAATGAGCAGTTCTTC
CASSLRGSSYNEQFF
>-|-|TRBV7-2|TRBJ2-5
TGTGCCAGCAGCCAACGGGACTTCCAAGAGACCCAGTACTTC
CASSQRDFQETQYF
>TRBD1|many|TRBV3-1|TRBJ2-7
TGTGCCAGCAGCCAAGATCCCACCGGGACAGGGGGTACCTACGAGCAGTACTTC
CASSQDPTGTGGTYEQYF
>TRBD2|many|TRBV29-1|TRBJ2-5
TGCAGCGTTGGTGCTAGCGGGGGCCAAGAGACCCAGTACTTC
CSVGASGGQETQYF
>-|many|TRBV11-2|TRBJ2-5
TGTGCCAGCAGCTTAGATCTAGACAGGCGCAAAGAGACCCAGTACTTC
CASSLDLDRRKETQYF
>-|-|TRBV18|TRBJ2-7
TGTGCCAGCTCACCCCGGCCGGGGGTGAACTACGAGCAGTACTTC
CASSPRPGVNYEQYF
>-|many|TRBV20-1|TRBJ2-2
TGCAGTGCGTACGGGGCAGGGGCTAGCGGGGAGCTGTTTTTT
CSAYGAGASGELFF
>-|-|TRBV7-8|TRBJ2-7
TGTGCCAGCAGCTTGTGGACTGGGGACCGCGGCGAGCAGTACTTC
CASSLWTGDRGEQYF
>-|-|TRBV4-1|TRBJ1-1
TGCGCCAGCAGCCTCACCCCCCGGGCTGGGGAGGCTTTCTTT
CASSLTPRAGEAFF
>TRBD1|many|TRBV5-6|TRBJ2-1
TGTGCCAGCAGGCGGACAGGGGATTATGGTGATGAGCAGTTCTTC
CASRRTGDYGDEQFF
>-|many|TRBV15|TRBJ2-1
TGTGCCACCAGCAGTCTGGGGAATGAGCAGTTCTTC
CATSSLGNEQFF
>-|many|TRBV4-3|TRBJ2-3
TGCGCCAGCAGCCAAGAAGGGGTCCGCCCGGGGGCGCAGTATTTT
CASSQEGVRPGAQYF
>-|-|TRBV10-3|TRBJ2-2
TGTGCCATCAGTTCAAACACCGGGGAGCTGTTTTTT
CAISSNTGELFF